The present T cell receptor (beta chain) was sequenced within a study of OX40 agonist ivuxolimab in advanced cancers. Turning to the overall study: The costimulatory receptor OX40 (CD134) was targeted by ivuxolimab, a fully human IgG2 agonistic monoclonal antibody. Intravenous ivuxolimab was administered to patients every 2 weeks at six dose levels: 0.01, 0.1, 0.3, 1.5, 3 and 10 mg/kg. Of the roughly 50 dose-escalation patients, hepatocellular carcinoma was present in about 19, melanoma in some 15, renal cell carcinoma in 9 and head and neck cancer in 9. The dose-escalation cohort was approximately 83% male with a mean age of about 60 years, ranging from roughly 20 to 80. Prior anti-PD-1, anti-PD-L1 or anti-CTLA-4 therapy was permitted, and less than 45% of dose-escalation patients had received checkpoint inhibitors. Partial responses occurred in three dose-escalation patients: two with cutaneous melanoma and one with hepatocellular carcinoma. Peripheral TCRbeta sequencing was intended to test whether TCR sequence diversity was altered and clonal T-cell expansion was caused by ivuxolimab. The paper covers the monotherapy dose-escalation part of the phase I ivuxolimab trial, which included N ≈ 57 patients. General findings and caveats noted by the study authors: At doses of 0.1 to 3.0 mg/kg, clonal expansion of both CD4+ and CD8+ blood T cells was observed from baseline to week 6. The antigen specificity of the peripheral T cells that underwent clonal expansion was not determined. After ivuxolimab, expanded clones were on average more numerous among CD8+ T cells than among CD4+ T cells. In partial responders in the 0.1-3.0 mg/kg groups, normalized peripheral clonal expansion was found to be among the lowest, especially among CD8+ T cells. Low levels of normalized T-cell clonal expansion were also seen in some nonresponding patients.

About this clone itself: What this receptor recognizes is not known. No clone much larger than this one lies a single base away; base qualities are absent.

The trial excluded patients who had a history of autoimmune disease or who were on systemic immunosuppression. Peripheral blood for TCR sequencing was drawn from every dose cohort at baseline, at cycle 4 day 1 and at cycle 7 day 1. The samples were taken from a phase I, first-in-human, multicenter, open-label dose-escalation trial of ivuxolimab. Adults with locally advanced or metastatic melanoma, renal cell, hepatocellular, or head and neck squamous cell carcinoma were enrolled in the trial. CD4+ and CD8+ T cells were sorted separately from peripheral blood before TCR sequencing. In the germline V gene (reference sequence), CDR1 corresponds to SEHNR and CDR2 to FQNEAQ. Measured from the cysteine to the phenylalanine, the CDR3 is 14 residues long. Just CDR3 DNA is preserved here, 42 bases in frame from base 1. V is cut back by 5 bases and J by 5 bases, with 6 bases in the junction unmatched. Genomic DNA was isolated from the sorted cells so that the TCRbeta CDR3 region could be sequenced. TCRbeta CDR3 regions were sequenced using the immunoSEQ Assay. This immuneACCESS table, as held by TCRdb, lists in-frame sequences with V and J called but not all clones. Of the missing ones, under half trace to an unresolved V gene in checked studies; the others have no known cause. For this sample the table gives about 68,000 clones, of which approximately 81% were detected only once. The ten top clones hold 0.6% to 0.85% of the sample.

The sequence is built from TRBV7-9 and TRBJ2-1; 7 middle bases align to TRBD1. This material consisted of CD4+ or CD8+ T cells sorted from blood, taken in a trial of the OX40 agonist ivuxolimab. The sequence came from an adult with an advanced solid tumor such as melanoma, head and neck, liver or kidney cancer. The base sequence is TGTGCCAGCAGCCCCAGGACAGGCGACAATGAGCAGTTCTTC. The translation is CASSPRTGDNEQFF.